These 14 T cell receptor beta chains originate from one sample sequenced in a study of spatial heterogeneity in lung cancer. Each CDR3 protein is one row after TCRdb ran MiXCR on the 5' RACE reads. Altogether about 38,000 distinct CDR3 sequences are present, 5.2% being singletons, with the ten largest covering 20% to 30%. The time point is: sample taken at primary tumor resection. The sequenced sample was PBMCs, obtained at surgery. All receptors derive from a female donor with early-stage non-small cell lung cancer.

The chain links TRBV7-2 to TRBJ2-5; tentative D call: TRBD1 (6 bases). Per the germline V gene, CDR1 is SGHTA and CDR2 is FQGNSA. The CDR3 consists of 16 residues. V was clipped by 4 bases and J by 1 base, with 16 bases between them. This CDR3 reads CASSSPQGLSQETQYF. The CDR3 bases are TGTGCCAGCAGCTCCCCCCAGGGGCTTTCCCAAGAGACCCAGTACTTC. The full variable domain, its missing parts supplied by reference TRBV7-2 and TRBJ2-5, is GAGVSQSPSNKVTEKGKDVELRCDPISGHTALYWYRQSLGQGLEFLIYFQGNSAPDKSGLPSDRFSAERTGGSVSTLTIQRTQQEDSAVYLCASSSPQGLSQETQYFGPGTRLLVL.

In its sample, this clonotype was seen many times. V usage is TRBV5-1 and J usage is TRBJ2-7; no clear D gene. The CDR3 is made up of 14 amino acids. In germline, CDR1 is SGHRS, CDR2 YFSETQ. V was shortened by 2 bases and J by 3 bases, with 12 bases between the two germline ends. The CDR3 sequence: CASSFPPADYEQYF. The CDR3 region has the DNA TGCGCCAGCAGCTTCCCGCCCGCCGACTACGAGCAGTACTTC.

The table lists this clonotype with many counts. The CDR3, as DNA: TGTGCCAGCAGCTTAGCCGGTCGTGAGTATTTT. This gives the protein CASSLAGREYF. This chain joins TRBV7-2 and TRBJ2-3; D gene ambiguous. The CDR3 spans 11 residues. The germline V and J ends were trimmed by 0 bases and 13 bases, with 8 bases remaining between them. CDR1 SGHTA and CDR2 FQGNSA come from the germline V gene.

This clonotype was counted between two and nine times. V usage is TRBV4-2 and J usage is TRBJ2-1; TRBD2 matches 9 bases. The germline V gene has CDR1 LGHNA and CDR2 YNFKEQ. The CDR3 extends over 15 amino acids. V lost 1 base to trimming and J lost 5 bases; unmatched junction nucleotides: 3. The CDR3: CASSQGIAGDNEQFF. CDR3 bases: TGTGCCAGCAGCCAAGGTATAGCGGGGGACAATGAGCAGTTCTTC.

The CDR3: CSAWTSGGSEQYF. The CDR3 bases are TGCAGTGCTTGGACTAGCGGGGGTAGCGAGCAGTACTTC. The rearrangement joins TRBV20-1 to TRBJ2-7, with 13 nucleotides matching TRBD2. CDR1 and CDR2 (germline): DFQATT, SNEGSKA (reference sequence). The V segment lost 5 bases and the J segment 6 bases; nucleotides outside the gene matches: 4. This CDR3 spans 13 amino acids.

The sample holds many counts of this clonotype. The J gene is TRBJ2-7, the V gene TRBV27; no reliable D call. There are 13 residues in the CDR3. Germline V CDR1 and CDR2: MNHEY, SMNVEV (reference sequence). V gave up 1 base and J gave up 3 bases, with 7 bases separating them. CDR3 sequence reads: CASSLYLGYEQYF. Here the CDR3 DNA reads TGTGCCAGCAGTTTATACCTCGGCTACGAGCAGTACTTC.

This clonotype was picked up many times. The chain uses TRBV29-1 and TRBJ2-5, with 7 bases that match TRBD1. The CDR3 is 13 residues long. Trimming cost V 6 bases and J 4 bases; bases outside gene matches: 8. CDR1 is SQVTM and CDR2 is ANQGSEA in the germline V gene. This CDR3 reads CSVPRQGGETQYF. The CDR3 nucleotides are TGCAGCGTCCCCCGACAGGGTGGAGAGACCCAGTACTTC.

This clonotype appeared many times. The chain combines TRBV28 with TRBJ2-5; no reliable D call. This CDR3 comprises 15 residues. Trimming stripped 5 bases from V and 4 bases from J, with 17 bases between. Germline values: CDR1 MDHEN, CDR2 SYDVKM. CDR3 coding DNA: TGTGCCAGCAGTCTACCCCCCACGAAGGGAGAGACCCAGTACTTC. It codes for CASSLPPTKGETQYF.

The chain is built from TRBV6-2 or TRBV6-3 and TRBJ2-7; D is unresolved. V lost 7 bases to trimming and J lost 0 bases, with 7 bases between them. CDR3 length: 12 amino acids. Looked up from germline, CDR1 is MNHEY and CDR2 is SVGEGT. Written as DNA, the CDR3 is TGTGCCAGCACTTCCAGCTCCTACGAGCAGTACTTC. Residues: CASTSSSYEQYF.

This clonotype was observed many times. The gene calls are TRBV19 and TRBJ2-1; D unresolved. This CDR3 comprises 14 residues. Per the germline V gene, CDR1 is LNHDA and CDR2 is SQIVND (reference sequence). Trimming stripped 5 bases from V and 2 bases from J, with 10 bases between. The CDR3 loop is CASSYGPTYNEQFF. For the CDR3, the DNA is TGTGCCAGTAGTTATGGACCCACCTACAATGAGCAGTTCTTC. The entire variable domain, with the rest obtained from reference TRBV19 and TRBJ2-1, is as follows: DGGITQSPKYLFRKEGQNVTLSCEQNLNHDAMYWYRQDPGQGLRLIYYSQIVNDFQKGDIAEGYSVSREKKESFPLTVTSAQKNPTAFYLCASSYGPTYNEQFFGPGTRLTVL.

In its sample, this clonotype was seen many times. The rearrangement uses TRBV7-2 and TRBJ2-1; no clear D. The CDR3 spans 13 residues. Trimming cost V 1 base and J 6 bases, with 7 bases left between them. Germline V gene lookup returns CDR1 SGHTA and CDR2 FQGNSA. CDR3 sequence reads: CASSLGQFNEQFF. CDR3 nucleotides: TGTGCCAGCAGCTTAGGTCAATTCAATGAGCAGTTCTTC.

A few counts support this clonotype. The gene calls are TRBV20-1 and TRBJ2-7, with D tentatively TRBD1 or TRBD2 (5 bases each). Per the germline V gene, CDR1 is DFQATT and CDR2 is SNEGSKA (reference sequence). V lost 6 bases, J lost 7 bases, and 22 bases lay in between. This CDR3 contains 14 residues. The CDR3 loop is CSASPTGTTREQYF. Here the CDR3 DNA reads TGCAGTGCCTCGCCGACCGGGACCACGAGGGAGCAGTACTTC.

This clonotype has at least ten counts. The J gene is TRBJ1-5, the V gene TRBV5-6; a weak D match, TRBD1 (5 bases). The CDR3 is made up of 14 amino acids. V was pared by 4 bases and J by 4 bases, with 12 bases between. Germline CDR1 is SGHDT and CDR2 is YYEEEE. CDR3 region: CASSPGRWNQPQHF. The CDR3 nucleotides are TGTGCCAGCAGCCCGGGACGGTGGAATCAGCCCCAGCATTTT.

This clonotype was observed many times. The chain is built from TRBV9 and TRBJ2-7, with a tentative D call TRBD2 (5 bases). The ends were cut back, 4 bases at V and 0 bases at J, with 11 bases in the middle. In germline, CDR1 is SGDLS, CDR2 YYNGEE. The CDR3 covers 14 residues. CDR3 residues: CASSLQGSSYEQYF. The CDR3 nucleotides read TGTGCCAGCAGCTTACAAGGGAGCTCCTACGAGCAGTACTTC.